These T cell receptor beta chains were read from a single sample in a study of T cells after yellow fever vaccination. MiXCR was run by TCRdb on the 5' RACE reads, yielding one entry per CDR3 protein. The table lists over 120,000 distinct CDR3 sequences, 5% to 8% of them singletons. This specimen was CD4+ T cells sorted from PBMCs, taken 10 days after the yellow fever booster vaccination. These receptors all come from a man aged 25 to 45 who received the YFV17D yellow fever vaccine. Both conserved end residues are part of each CDR3. The D gene is left open where the match is weak. For some rows the clone size is stated as once, few or many, or as a class when expanded; others skip it.

d_call: TRBD2; clone_size: many; v_call: TRBV5-1; j_call: TRBJ2-3; cdr3_nt: TGCGCCACCAGGACTAGCGGGATCAATACGCAGTATTTT; cdr3_aa: CATRTSGINTQYF
d_call: NA; clone_size: many; v_call: TRBV20-1; j_call: TRBJ2-7; cdr3_nt: TGCAGTGCTAGAGAGGGGCCCGCCTACGAGCAGTACTTC; cdr3_aa: CSAREGPAYEQYF
d_call: TRBD1; clone_size: many; v_call: TRBV9; j_call: TRBJ2-5; cdr3_nt: TGTGCCAGCAGCCGCGCCCCCGGGACAGGGGCACAAGAGACCCAGTACTTC; cdr3_aa: CASSRAPGTGAQETQYF
d_call: NA; clone_size: many; v_call: TRBV27; j_call: TRBJ2-7; cdr3_nt: TGTGCCAGCAGTTTAGGAATAGGGTCGGGAGAGCAGTACTTC; cdr3_aa: CASSLGIGSGEQYF
d_call: NA; clone_size: few; v_call: TRBV5-4; j_call: TRBJ2-3; cdr3_nt: TGTGCCAGCAGCTTTCCAGACACAGATACGCAGTATTTT; cdr3_aa: CASSFPDTDTQYF
d_call: TRBD2; clone_size: many; v_call: TRBV9; j_call: TRBJ2-3; cdr3_nt: TGTGCCAGCAGCGGACAGACTAGCGGGTACACAGATACGCAGTATTTT; cdr3_aa: CASSGQTSGYTDTQYF
d_call: NA; clone_size: many; v_call: TRBV24-1; j_call: TRBJ2-3; cdr3_nt: TGTGCCACCAGTGTCGGGGCCACAGATACGCAGTATTTT; cdr3_aa: CATSVGATDTQYF
d_call: TRBD2; clone_size: many; v_call: TRBV20-1; j_call: TRBJ2-1; cdr3_nt: TGCAGTGCTTTTACGGGAGGATCCTACAATGAGCAGTTCTTC; cdr3_aa: CSAFTGGSYNEQFF
d_call: TRBD2; clone_size: NA; v_call: TRBV4-3; j_call: TRBJ2-1; cdr3_nt: TGCTCCAGCAGCCAATTACTAGCGGGAGGGCCGCCCTACAATGAGCAGTTCTTC; cdr3_aa: CSSSQLLAGGPPYNEQFF
d_call: NA; clone_size: many; v_call: TRBV5-5; j_call: TRBJ1-1; cdr3_nt: TGTGCCAGCAGCTTGGTTACGAACACTGAAGCTTTCTTT; cdr3_aa: CASSLVTNTEAFF